This T cell receptor (beta chain) was sequenced in a study of blood T cell repertoires in COVID-19. Study information: Acute and convalescent COVID-19 samples came from the United States, Italy and Spain. PBMCs, B-cell-depleted T cells, or T cells were the source of the cDNA or gDNA that made up the material.

Authors' processing steps: Amplifying reference gene primers gave estimates of nucleated cell counts. Produced via immunoSEQ multiplex PCR; TCRdb's table is partial and in-frame only. V, J and clone size derive from that table, while D and trimming were established from the DNA sequence. The sample shows around 92,000 clones, around 84% of them seen only once. The germline CDR1 and CDR2 sequences are SQVTM and ANQGSEA. The CDR3 loop spans 9 amino acids. Trimming at V came to 6 bases and at J to 9 bases, leaving 0 bases not matched to a gene. The specimen sequenced was peripheral blood. The clonotype was recovered from a woman in her fifties or sixties in a cohort sampled during active or convalescent COVID-19. The chain links TRBV29-1 to TRBJ2-5, with TRBD1 matching 8 bases. The CDR3, as DNA: TGCAGCGTGACAGGGGCCCAGTACTTC. It codes for CSVTGAQYF.